This TCR beta chain was retrieved from a study of shared clonotypes between healthy human individuals (dated by TCRdb to about 2020). A note on the overall study: Three men and a couple of women, aged 18 to 49 years, made up the cohort. For each donor, CD4 naive and CD4 memory were each given three plates, CD8 naive was given two plates, and CD8 memory was given one plate. To estimate repertoire size and how much clonotypes are shared between individuals, the study performed deep sequencing of blood TCR repertoires from roughly five healthy adults. To increase sequencing depth and limit assay-specific biases, TCR repertoire library preparation and sequencing were carried out by different laboratories using diverse techniques. Each donor's leukapheresis produced roughly between roughly 0.85 and 9.5 billion PBMCs.

The donors were healthy, HIV-negative adults with no recently reported acute infections or vaccinations. Every donor was a Caucasian adult residing in Nashville, Tennessee, USA. CD4+ T cells were enriched by magnetic negative selection; naive cells were then positively selected on CD45RA, and the negative fraction formed the memory subset. Blood was obtained by leukapheresis, after which PBMCs were separated by Ficoll-Histopaque density gradient centrifugation and cryopreserved in liquid nitrogen vapor phase. Purity and quantity of every magnetically sorted T cell population were checked by analytical flow cytometry. From each sorted fraction, genomic DNA was isolated and quantified by UV absorbance on a Nanodrop 2000c. With respect to this clone: It lacks a known antigen. Qualities for individual bases were not recorded, and no much larger clone is one base off.

Taken from cysteine to phenylalanine, the CDR3 has 14 residues. This entry keeps only the CDR3 DNA: 42 bases, framed from base 1. V is shortened by 3 bases, J by 2 bases, and the region joining them spans 13 bases. CDR1 and CDR2 are read off the germline V gene (reference sequence) as GTSNPN and SVGIG. Using the deep immunoSEQ assay, TCR CDR3 regions were amplified from genomic DNA by multiplex PCR. Genomic DNA extracted from each cell subset was distributed evenly over all wells of several immunoSEQ 96-well plates, and each plate served as one replicate. For sorted subsets, each replicate PCR was loaded with approximately 200 ng genomic DNA, equivalent to 25,000 to 30,000 T cell genomes. The purified libraries were quantified using a Qubit 3.0 fluorometer, sized with a Bioanalyzer 2100, and then quantified again using the KAPA Library Quantification kit. A separate single-read 150-cycle Illumina NextSeq 550 flow cell was used to sequence each immunoSEQ 96-well plate. The paper's data handling went like this. Because the immunoSEQ output included only junctional sequences and no quality scores, the filtering could not be the same as the filtering used for full-length reads. To assign V/J genes and CDR3, sequences were annotated using PyIR, a Python wrapper for IgBLAST v1.9, with IMGT germline references. Reads were removed for weak V/J assignments (E-value above 1e-6), missing CDR3, stop codons, out-of-frame junctions, or ambiguous translated residues. V3J clonotypes were defined as sequences sharing an identical inferred V gene, J gene, and CDR3 amino acid sequence. Percentage overlap between repertoires was calculated by dividing the number of shared unique clonotypes by the size of the smaller repertoire. RTK rarefaction, the Chao1 estimator, and Recon v2.1 estimates of unobserved clonotypes were used to assess repertoire richness. Generation probabilities for all TCRbeta clonotypes obtained by the gDNA method from a few donors were computed using OLGA. TCRdb provides this immuneACCESS table in a form limited to in-frame rearrangements. Some clones are lacking; in checked studies, under half of them reflect an unresolved V gene, and why the rest are absent is not known. The D gene and trimming were derived from the DNA, and the V and J assignments and clone size from that table. This sample gives 2 million or so clones in total; approximately 95% of them show up just once. The top ten clonotypes cover 0.1% to 0.15% of the sample.

Broader findings and caveats from the paper: Larger estimated clonotype richness was generally found for naive subsets than for memory subsets. Incomplete sequencing was indicated by rarefaction of sorted-subset datasets, despite the large sequencing depth. Sampling was limited to blood, and TCR repertoires in tissue likely differ from TCR repertoires in blood. Because the study included a small number of donors, the genetic and exposure-history diversity represented was limited. Compared with non-shared clonotypes, clonotypes shared by all four sorted-subset donors had higher generation probabilities. When a few donors were compared, the shared fraction of clonotypes was about 5% for naive CD4, over 3% for naive CD8, roughly 2.3% for memory CD4, and 0.35% to 0.5% for memory CD8. Pairwise subsampling led to the expectation that sequencing depth would affect the degree of clonotype sharing among donors.

Material for sequencing was naive CD4+ T cells sorted from blood. The cell subset or site label here, explained by the study, means: CD45RA+ positively selected. The rearranged segments are TRBV30 and TRBJ1-2; the D gene lacks a confident call. This clonotype was sampled from a young man in good health. The nucleotides read TGTGCCTGGAGCCTGTCCGGGATCAACTATGGCTACACCTTC. The translation is CAWSLSGINYGYTF.